These T cell receptor beta chains were read from a single sample in a study of monozygotic twins with inflammatory bowel disease. With the 5' RACE reads reprocessed, TCRdb shows one record per CDR3 protein and no DNA. The repertoire shows some 450,000 distinct CDR3 sequences; the top ten hold 2.4%. Sequencing used blood. The receptors come from a human donor with ulcerative colitis or Crohn's disease, or a healthy co-twin of an affected twin (not recorded which). CDR3s include the opening cysteine and the closing phenylalanine or tryptophan.

v_call: TRBV7-9; j_call: TRBJ2-1; cdr3_aa: CASSSSEGNEQFF
v_call: TRBV10-3; j_call: TRBJ2-1; cdr3_aa: CSISAGQGQFF
v_call: TRBV12-3/TRBV12-4; j_call: TRBJ1-5; cdr3_aa: CASSLRGPGNQPQHF
v_call: TRBV6-2/TRBV6-3; j_call: TRBJ2-3; cdr3_aa: CASSYSIRGGPTDTQYF
v_call: TRBV6-1; j_call: TRBJ1-1; cdr3_aa: CASNWDRQLNTEAFF
v_call: TRBV11-2; j_call: TRBJ1-1; cdr3_aa: CASSLDPRVLNTEAFF
v_call: TRBV24-1; j_call: TRBJ2-1; cdr3_aa: CATSDPGTSGREKQFF
v_call: TRBV27; j_call: TRBJ1-1; cdr3_aa: CASSPGQGLNIYTEAFF
v_call: TRBV5-1; j_call: TRBJ2-1; cdr3_aa: CASSPDGTGQFF
v_call: TRBV29-1; j_call: TRBJ2-7; cdr3_aa: CSVRSAGGPWGYEQYF
v_call: TRBV4-2; j_call: TRBJ2-5; cdr3_aa: CASSHGTGIVGETQYF
v_call: TRBV6-5; j_call: TRBJ2-1; cdr3_aa: CASSYGKTYNEQFF
v_call: TRBV18; j_call: TRBJ2-1; cdr3_aa: CASSPLHTNNEQFF
v_call: TRBV3-1; j_call: TRBJ2-7; cdr3_aa: CASSQAGSRNEQYF
v_call: TRBV12-3/TRBV12-4; j_call: TRBJ1-5; cdr3_aa: CASSFREIGQPQHF
v_call: TRBV4-3; j_call: TRBJ1-2; cdr3_aa: CASSWTGTGGGIYGYTF
v_call: TRBV5-5; j_call: TRBJ2-1; cdr3_aa: CASSLAEGTYNEQFF
v_call: TRBV7-2; j_call: TRBJ1-2; cdr3_aa: CASSFLGYGYTF
v_call: TRBV11-2; j_call: TRBJ2-7; cdr3_aa: CASSLSTGLYEQYF
v_call: TRBV20-1; j_call: TRBJ2-1; cdr3_aa: CSARDPGASGDNEQFF
v_call: TRBV5-1; j_call: TRBJ2-5; cdr3_aa: CASSFVAAGSWQETQYF
v_call: TRBV7-7; j_call: TRBJ2-1; cdr3_aa: CASSSYGKSGEQFF
v_call: TRBV6-2/TRBV6-3; j_call: TRBJ1-5; cdr3_aa: CASRWDRDNQPQHF
v_call: TRBV7-9; j_call: TRBJ2-1; cdr3_aa: CASSPRARDVYNEQFF
v_call: TRBV2; j_call: TRBJ2-5; cdr3_aa: CASSVDRQETQYF
v_call: TRBV11-1; j_call: TRBJ2-5; cdr3_aa: CASSSLVGLGLGEETQYF
v_call: TRBV12-3/TRBV12-4; j_call: TRBJ2-1; cdr3_aa: CASSFSGTRTYNEQFF
v_call: TRBV10-3; j_call: TRBJ2-3; cdr3_aa: CAISRLETTDTQYF
v_call: TRBV5-1; j_call: TRBJ2-7; cdr3_aa: CASSLSSGLHFLDEQYF
v_call: TRBV28; j_call: TRBJ2-1; cdr3_aa: CASSLLGGAWNEQFF
v_call: TRBV12-3/TRBV12-4; j_call: TRBJ2-2; cdr3_aa: CASSLTGLNTGELFF
v_call: TRBV20-1; j_call: TRBJ2-3; cdr3_aa: CSARDQRTGIVDTQYF
v_call: TRBV7-3; j_call: TRBJ2-6; cdr3_aa: CASSLPGSTSGANVLTF
v_call: TRBV19; j_call: TRBJ2-2; cdr3_aa: CASRRGQTNTGELFF
v_call: TRBV7-9; j_call: TRBJ1-2; cdr3_aa: CASSLEIGVDGYTF
v_call: TRBV20-1; j_call: TRBJ1-1; cdr3_aa: CSASPPRGDTEAFF
v_call: TRBV5-1; j_call: TRBJ1-1; cdr3_aa: CASSSQVRGTEAFF
v_call: TRBV11-2; j_call: TRBJ2-1; cdr3_aa: CASSLRVASGSLNNEQFF
v_call: TRBV4-1; j_call: TRBJ2-2; cdr3_aa: CASSHGSGELFF
v_call: TRBV5-4; j_call: TRBJ1-1; cdr3_aa: CATSTIGTVYTEAFF
v_call: TRBV7-6; j_call: TRBJ2-1; cdr3_aa: CASSLDRFAPGVSNEQFF
v_call: TRBV11-2; j_call: TRBJ1-3; cdr3_aa: CASSSRSLDWASGNTIYF
v_call: TRBV28; j_call: TRBJ1-1; cdr3_aa: CASSQGGLNTEAFF
v_call: TRBV13; j_call: TRBJ2-7; cdr3_aa: CASSPGGSYNEQYF
v_call: TRBV20-1; j_call: TRBJ2-3; cdr3_aa: CSATRLRGRGTQYF
v_call: TRBV5-1; j_call: TRBJ1-2; cdr3_aa: CASSVNREGYTF
v_call: TRBV29-1; j_call: TRBJ2-2; cdr3_aa: CSVADREANTGELFF
v_call: TRBV12-5; j_call: TRBJ1-2; cdr3_aa: CASGLPPMEGAGYTF
v_call: TRBV7-2; j_call: TRBJ1-6; cdr3_aa: CASSLDLTLHF
v_call: TRBV29-1; j_call: TRBJ2-1; cdr3_aa: CSAGLAGTYNEQFF